A single T cell receptor (beta chain) is shown here with its context. The target of this receptor is not known. Base qualities are not at hand, and no much larger clone is one base apart. Using the deep immunoSEQ assay, multiplex PCR amplified TCR CDR3 regions from genomic DNA. Extracted genomic DNA from each cell subset was spread evenly across all wells of several immunoSEQ 96-well plates, with each plate serving as a replicate. For sorted subsets, each replicate PCR was loaded with 200 ng genomic DNA, equivalent to 30,000 to 35,000 T cell genomes. The purified libraries were quantified using a Qubit 3.0 fluorometer, sized with a Bioanalyzer 2100, and then quantified again using the KAPA Library Quantification kit. Each immunoSEQ 96-well plate was sequenced on its own single-read 150-cycle Illumina NextSeq 550 flow cell. Under the source paper's analysis protocol: Because the immunoSEQ output included only junctional sequences and no quality scores, the filtering could not be the same as the filtering used for full-length reads. Sequences were annotated with PyIR, a Python wrapper for IgBLAST v1.9, and V/J genes and CDR3 were assigned using IMGT germline references. Reads were filtered out if the reads had weak V/J assignments (E-value above 1e-6), no CDR3, stop codons, out-of-frame junctions, or ambiguous translated residues. V3J clonotypes were defined by identical inferred V gene, J gene, and CDR3 amino acid sequence. To compute the percentage overlap between repertoires, the number of shared unique clonotypes was divided by the size of the smaller repertoire. Three approaches were used to assess repertoire richness: RTK rarefaction, the Chao1 estimator, and Recon v2.1 estimates of unobserved clonotypes. Generation probabilities for all TCRbeta clonotypes obtained by the gDNA method from a handful of donors were computed using OLGA. TCRdb holds this immuneACCESS table with in-frame rearrangements only. Some clones are missing; in checked studies, unresolved V genes explain under half, and the rest has no known cause. V and J calls and clone size are given by that table; D and trimming were obtained from the DNA. The sample yields around 2.1 million clones; 85% to 95% were counted once. Around 1.7% of the sample is held by the ten biggest clonotypes.

The data were taken from a study of shared clonotypes between healthy human individuals (dated by TCRdb to 2018 to 2020). With regard to the full study: Two women and three men aged 18 to 49 years were included in the cohort. For each donor, three plates each were used for CD4 naive and CD4 memory, two plates were used for CD8 naive, and one plate was used for CD8 memory. To estimate repertoire size and how much clonotypes are shared between individuals, the study performed deep sequencing of blood TCR repertoires from 4 to 6 healthy adults. To increase sequencing depth and limit assay-specific biases, TCR repertoire library preparation and sequencing were carried out by different laboratories using diverse techniques. Per donor, leukapheresis produced somewhere between about 0.9 and 10 billion PBMCs.

CD8 naive samples consisted of CD45RO-negative cells that were positively selected for CCR7, yielding a CD45RA+CCR7+ population without TemRA cells. The donors were healthy, HIV-negative adults who had no recently reported acute infections or vaccinations. Only Caucasian adults living in Nashville, Tennessee, USA were represented among the donors. Blood was obtained by leukapheresis, after which PBMCs were separated by Ficoll-Histopaque density gradient centrifugation and cryopreserved in liquid nitrogen vapor phase. Analytical flow cytometry was used to check the purity and quantity of every magnetically sorted T cell population. Each sorted fraction had its genomic DNA isolated and then quantified by UV absorbance on a Nanodrop 2000c. Study-level results and caveats: Rarefaction of sorted-subset datasets indicated incomplete sequencing despite the large sequencing depth. Roughly 5% of naive CD4, approximately 3.7% of naive CD8, about 2.4% of memory CD4, and 0.4% of memory CD8 clonotypes were shared across a handful of donors. Compared with non-shared clonotypes, clonotypes shared by all four sorted-subset donors had higher generation probabilities. Based on pairwise subsampling, the degree of clonotype sharing among donors was expected to be affected by sequencing depth. Sampling was restricted to blood, and TCR repertoires in tissue are likely to differ from TCR repertoires in blood. Because the study included a small number of donors, the genetic and exposure-history diversity represented was limited. Naive subsets generally had larger estimated clonotype richness than memory subsets did.

Trimming takes 2 bases off V and 5 bases off J; junction bases not matched to a gene: 10. Including the terminal cysteine and phenylalanine, the CDR3 comprises 16 residues. The entry retains the CDR3 DNA only, 48 bases that are in frame from base 1. The germline V gene (reference sequence) specifies MNHNY as CDR1 and SVGAGI as CDR2. This clonotype was obtained from a man between 18 and 35 years old in good health. Some clones in this sample may be carry-over from other donors' samples. The sequenced sample consisted of naive CD8+ T cells from PBMCs. Per the publication, the cell subset or site label means: CD45RA+CCR7+. The V and J segments used are TRBV6-6 and TRBJ2-5; 8 central nucleotides agree with TRBD2. The CDR3 region: CASSYPAAGGEETQYF. In nucleotide form, the sequence is TGTGCCAGCAGTTACCCCGCGGCGGGAGGTGAGGAGACCCAGTACTTC.